This T cell receptor (beta chain) was observed in a study of blood T cell repertoires in COVID-19. Study overall: Material from acute and convalescent COVID-19 was sourced from the United States, Italy and Spain.

In the authors' workflow: Reference gene primer amplification yielded estimated nucleated cell counts. The assay was immunoSEQ multiplex PCR, and TCRdb's table has in-frame clones only and misses some. Clone size and the V and J calls come from that table; the DNA yielded D and trimming. In the table there are roughly 80,000 clones, about 90% of which are singletons. In germline, CDR1 is SGHRS, CDR2 YFSETQ. The CDR3 has 16 residues. Trimming removed 0 bases from V and 7 bases from J, with 17 bases in between. What was sequenced was peripheral blood. The TCR originated in an elderly man in a cohort sampled during active COVID-19. The J gene is TRBJ1-3, the V gene TRBV5-1; D gene uncertain. The CDR3: CASSLGSSAGGNTIYF. CDR3 coding DNA: TGCGCCAGCAGCTTGGGAAGCTCTGCGGGAGGTAACACCATATATTTT.